This T cell receptor beta chain came from a study of blood T cell repertoires in COVID-19. Germline V lookup: CDR1 LGHDT, CDR2 YNNKEL (reference sequence). The V gene lost 0 bases and the J gene lost 8 bases, with 13 bases spanning the gap. The CDR3 totals 14 residues. Sequencing was performed with immunoSEQ multiplex PCR; in TCRdb, only in-frame clones are kept and a portion is missing. The sample has 100,000 to 150,000 clones; around 86% are singletons. The V and J genes are TRBV3-1 (or the pseudogene TRBV3-2) and TRBJ1-2; D remains ambiguous. Sequences were obtained from peripheral blood. The source is a man aged 40-50 years with active or convalescent COVID-19. CDR3 sequence: CASSQDWQMGGYTF. CDR3 sequence (DNA): TGTGCCAGCAGCCAAGATTGGCAGATGGGCGGCTACACCTTC.